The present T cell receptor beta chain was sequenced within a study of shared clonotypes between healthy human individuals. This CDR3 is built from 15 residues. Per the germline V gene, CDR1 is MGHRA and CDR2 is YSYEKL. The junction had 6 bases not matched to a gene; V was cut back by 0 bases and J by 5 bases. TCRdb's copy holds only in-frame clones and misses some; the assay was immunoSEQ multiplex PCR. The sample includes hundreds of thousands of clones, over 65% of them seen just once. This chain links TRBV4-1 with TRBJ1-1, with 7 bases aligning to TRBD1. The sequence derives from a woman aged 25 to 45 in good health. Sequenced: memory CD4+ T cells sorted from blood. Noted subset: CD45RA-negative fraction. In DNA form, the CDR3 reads TGCGCCAGCAGCCAAGAGGCCAGGGGGGGTACTGAAGCTTTCTTT. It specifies CASSQEARGGTEAFF.